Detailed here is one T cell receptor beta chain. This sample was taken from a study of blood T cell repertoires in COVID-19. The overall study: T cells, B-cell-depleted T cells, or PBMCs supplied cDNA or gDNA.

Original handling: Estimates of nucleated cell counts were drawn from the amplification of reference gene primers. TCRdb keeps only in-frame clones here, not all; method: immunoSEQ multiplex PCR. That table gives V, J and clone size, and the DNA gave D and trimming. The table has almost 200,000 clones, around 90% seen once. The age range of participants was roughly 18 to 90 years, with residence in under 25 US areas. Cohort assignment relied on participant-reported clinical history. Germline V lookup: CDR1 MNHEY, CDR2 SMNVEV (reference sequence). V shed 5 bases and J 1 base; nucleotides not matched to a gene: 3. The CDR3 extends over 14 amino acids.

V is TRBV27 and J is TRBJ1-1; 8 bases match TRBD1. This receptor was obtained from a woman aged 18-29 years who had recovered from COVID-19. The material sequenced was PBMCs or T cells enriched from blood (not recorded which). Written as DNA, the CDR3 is TGTGCCAGCAGTCTCCAGGGGGCGAACACTGAAGCTTTCTTT. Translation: CASSLQGANTEAFF.